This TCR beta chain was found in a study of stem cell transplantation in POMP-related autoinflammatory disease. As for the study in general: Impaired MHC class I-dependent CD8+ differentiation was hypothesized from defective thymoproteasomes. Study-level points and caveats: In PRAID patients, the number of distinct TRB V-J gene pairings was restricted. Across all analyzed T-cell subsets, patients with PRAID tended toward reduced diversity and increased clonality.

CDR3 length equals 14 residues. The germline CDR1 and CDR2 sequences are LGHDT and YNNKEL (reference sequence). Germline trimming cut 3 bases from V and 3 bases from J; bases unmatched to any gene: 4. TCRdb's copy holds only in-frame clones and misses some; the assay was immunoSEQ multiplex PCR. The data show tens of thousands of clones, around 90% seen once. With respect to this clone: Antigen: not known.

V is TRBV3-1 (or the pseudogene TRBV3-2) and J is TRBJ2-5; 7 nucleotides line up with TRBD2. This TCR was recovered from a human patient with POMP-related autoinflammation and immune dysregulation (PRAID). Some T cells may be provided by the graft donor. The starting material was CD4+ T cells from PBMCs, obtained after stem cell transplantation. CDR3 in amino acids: CASSHRTSEETQYF. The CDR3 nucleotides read TGTGCCAGCAGCCACCGGACTAGTGAAGAGACCCAGTACTTC.